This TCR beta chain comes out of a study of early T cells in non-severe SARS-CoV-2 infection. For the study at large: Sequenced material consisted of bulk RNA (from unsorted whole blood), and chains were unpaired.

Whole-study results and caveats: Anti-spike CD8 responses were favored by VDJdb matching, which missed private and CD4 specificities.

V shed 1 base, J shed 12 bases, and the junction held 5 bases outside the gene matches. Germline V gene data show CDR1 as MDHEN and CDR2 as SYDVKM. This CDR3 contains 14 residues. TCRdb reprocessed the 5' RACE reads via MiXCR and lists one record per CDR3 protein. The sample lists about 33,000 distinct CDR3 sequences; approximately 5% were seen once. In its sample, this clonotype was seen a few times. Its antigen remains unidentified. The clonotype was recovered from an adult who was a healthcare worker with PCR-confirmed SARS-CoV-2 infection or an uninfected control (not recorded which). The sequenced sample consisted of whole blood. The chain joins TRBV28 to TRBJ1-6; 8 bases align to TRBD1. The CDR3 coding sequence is TGTGCCAGCAGTTTATCCCCAGGGGGCCTACCCCTCCACTTT. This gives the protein CASSLSPGGLPLHF.